This T cell receptor beta chain emerged from a study of technical replicates of blood from a handful of donors. This clone was seen only once. Clones were read by immunoSEQ multiplex PCR, and TCRdb kept only the in-frame ones, dropping some. The sample includes around 84,000 clones, less than 98% of them seen just once. Specimen: T cells isolated from PBMCs. This receptor was taken from a human donor in good health.

For the CDR3, the DNA is TGTGCCAGCAGTTTATCACGTCGACAGGGGGCGCTCTATGGCTACACCTTC. It is translated as CASSLSRRQGALYGYTF. The rearrangement joins TRBV27 to TRBJ1-2; the match to TRBD1 covers 10 bases. Unmatched junction bases numbered 8, after V lost 0 bases and J lost 4 bases. This CDR3 is built from 17 residues. Germline CDR1 and CDR2: MNHEY and SMNVEV (reference sequence).